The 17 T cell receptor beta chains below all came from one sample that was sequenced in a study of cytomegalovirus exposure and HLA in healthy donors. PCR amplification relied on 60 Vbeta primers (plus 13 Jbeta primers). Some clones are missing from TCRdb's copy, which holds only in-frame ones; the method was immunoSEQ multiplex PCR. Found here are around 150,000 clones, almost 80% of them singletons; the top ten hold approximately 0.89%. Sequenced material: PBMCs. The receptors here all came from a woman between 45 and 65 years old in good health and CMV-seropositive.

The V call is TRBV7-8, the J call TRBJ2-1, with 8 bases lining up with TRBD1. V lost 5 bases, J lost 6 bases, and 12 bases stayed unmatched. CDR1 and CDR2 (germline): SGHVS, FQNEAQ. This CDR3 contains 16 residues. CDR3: CASSPRTGFDGNEQFF. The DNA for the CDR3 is TGTGCCAGCAGCCCGCGGACAGGGTTTGACGGCAATGAGCAGTTCTTC.

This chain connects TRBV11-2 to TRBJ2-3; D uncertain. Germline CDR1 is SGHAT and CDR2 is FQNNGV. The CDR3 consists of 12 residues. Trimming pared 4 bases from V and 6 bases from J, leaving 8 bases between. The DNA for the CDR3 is TGTGCCAGCAGCTCGACTCGGGATACGCAGTATTTT. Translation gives CASSSTRDTQYF.

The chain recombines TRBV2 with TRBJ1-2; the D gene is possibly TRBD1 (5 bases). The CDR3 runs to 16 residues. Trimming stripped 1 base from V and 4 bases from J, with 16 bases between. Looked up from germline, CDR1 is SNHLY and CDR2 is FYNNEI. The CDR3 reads CASSEEYLPGSYGYTF. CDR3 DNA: TGTGCCAGCAGTGAAGAGTATCTGCCAGGGTCCTATGGCTACACCTTC.

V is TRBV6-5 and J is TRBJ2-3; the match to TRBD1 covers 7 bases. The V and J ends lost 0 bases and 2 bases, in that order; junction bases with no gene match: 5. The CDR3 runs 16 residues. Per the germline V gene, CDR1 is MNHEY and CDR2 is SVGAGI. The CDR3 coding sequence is TGTGCCAGCAGTTACTCGCAGCAGGGGGACACAGATACGCAGTATTTT. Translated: CASSYSQQGDTDTQYF.

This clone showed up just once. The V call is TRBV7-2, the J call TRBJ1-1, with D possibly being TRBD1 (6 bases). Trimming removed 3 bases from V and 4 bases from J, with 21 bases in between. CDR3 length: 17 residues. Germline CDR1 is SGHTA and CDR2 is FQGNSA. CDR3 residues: CASSFRGGGLWATEAFF. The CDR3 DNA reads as TGTGCCAGCAGCTTTCGAGGGGGAGGGCTGTGGGCCACTGAAGCTTTCTTT.

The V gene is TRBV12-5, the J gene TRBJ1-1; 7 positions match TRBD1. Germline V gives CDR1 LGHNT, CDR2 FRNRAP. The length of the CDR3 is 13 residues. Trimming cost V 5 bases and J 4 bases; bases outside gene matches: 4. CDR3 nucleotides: TGTGCTAGTGGTCGACAGGGCGGCACTGAAGCTTTCTTT. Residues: CASGRQGGTEAFF.

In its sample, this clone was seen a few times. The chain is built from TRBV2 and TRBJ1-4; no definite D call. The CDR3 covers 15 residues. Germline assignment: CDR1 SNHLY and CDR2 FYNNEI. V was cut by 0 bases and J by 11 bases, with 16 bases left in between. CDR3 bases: TGTGCCAGCAGTGAAGCCGTCCGAGGCCTCGGGAAACTGTTTTTT. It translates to CASSEAVRGLGKLFF.

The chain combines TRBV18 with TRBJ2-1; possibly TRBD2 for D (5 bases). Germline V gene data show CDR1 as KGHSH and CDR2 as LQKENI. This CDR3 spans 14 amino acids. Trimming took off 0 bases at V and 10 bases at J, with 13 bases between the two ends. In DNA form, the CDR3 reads TGTGCCAGCTCACCACCGGTGGGAGAAGGGGAGCAGTTCTTC. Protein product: CASSPPVGEGEQFF.

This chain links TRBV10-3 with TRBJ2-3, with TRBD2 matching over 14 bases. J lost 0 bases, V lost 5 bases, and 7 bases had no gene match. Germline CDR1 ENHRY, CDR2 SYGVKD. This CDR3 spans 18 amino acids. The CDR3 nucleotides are TGTGCCATCAGTAGAGACGGACTAGCGGGGGGCAGCACAGATACGCAGTATTTT. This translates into CAISRDGLAGGSTDTQYF.

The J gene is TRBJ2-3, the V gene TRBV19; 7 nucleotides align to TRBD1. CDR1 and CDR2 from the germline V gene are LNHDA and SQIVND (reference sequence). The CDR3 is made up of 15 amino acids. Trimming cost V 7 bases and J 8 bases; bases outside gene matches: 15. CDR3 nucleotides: TGTGCCAGTACCCCGGACAGGACCACATTTGGTACGCAGTATTTT. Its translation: CASTPDRTTFGTQYF.

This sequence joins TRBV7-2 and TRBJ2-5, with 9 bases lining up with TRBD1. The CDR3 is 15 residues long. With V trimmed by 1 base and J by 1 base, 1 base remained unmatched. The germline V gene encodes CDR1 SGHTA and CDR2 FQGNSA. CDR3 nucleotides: TGTGCCAGCAGCTTAGGACAGGGGGGCCAAGAGACCCAGTACTTC. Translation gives CASSLGQGGQETQYF.

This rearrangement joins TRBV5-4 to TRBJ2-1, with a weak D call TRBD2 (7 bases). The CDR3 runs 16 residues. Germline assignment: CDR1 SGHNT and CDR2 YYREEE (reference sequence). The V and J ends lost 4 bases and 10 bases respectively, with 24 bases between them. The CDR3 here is CASSPPGGLNRAEQFF. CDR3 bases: TGTGCCAGCAGCCCACCGGGGGGCTTAAATCGGGCGGAGCAGTTCTTC. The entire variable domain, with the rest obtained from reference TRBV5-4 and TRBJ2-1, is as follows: ETGVTQSPTHLIKTRGQQVTLRCSSQSGHNTVSWYQQALGQGPQFIFQYYREEENGRGNFPPRFSGLQFPNYSSELNVNALELDDSALYLCASSPPGGLNRAEQFFGPGTRLTVL.

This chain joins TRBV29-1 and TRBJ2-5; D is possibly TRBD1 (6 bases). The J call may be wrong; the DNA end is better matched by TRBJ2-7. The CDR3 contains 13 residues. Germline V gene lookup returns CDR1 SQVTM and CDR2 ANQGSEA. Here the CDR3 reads CSISRGISYEQYF. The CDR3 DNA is TGCAGCATTTCCAGGGGTATCTCCTACGAGCAGTACTTC.

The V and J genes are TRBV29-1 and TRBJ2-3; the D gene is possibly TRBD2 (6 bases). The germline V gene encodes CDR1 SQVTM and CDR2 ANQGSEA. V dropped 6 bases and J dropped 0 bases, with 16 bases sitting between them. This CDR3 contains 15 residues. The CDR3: CSVVLGGKSTDTQYF. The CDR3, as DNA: TGCAGCGTAGTCCTGGGGGGAAAAAGCACAGATACGCAGTATTTT.

The CDR3 loop is CASAPSVSNVGYTF. The CDR3 DNA is TGCGCCAGCGCTCCGAGTGTTTCGAACGTGGGCTACACCTTC. The rearrangement uses TRBV5-1 and TRBJ1-2; D unclear. CDR3 length: 14 residues. CDR1 and CDR2 (germline): SGHRS, YFSETQ. Trimming removed 7 bases from V and 8 bases from J, with 21 bases in between.

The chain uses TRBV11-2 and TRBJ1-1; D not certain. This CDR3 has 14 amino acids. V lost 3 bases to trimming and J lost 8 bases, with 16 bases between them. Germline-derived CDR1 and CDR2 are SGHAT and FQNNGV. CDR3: CASSLGLLPGEAFF. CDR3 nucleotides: TGTGCCAGCAGCTTGGGTCTCCTACCGGGGGAAGCTTTCTTT.

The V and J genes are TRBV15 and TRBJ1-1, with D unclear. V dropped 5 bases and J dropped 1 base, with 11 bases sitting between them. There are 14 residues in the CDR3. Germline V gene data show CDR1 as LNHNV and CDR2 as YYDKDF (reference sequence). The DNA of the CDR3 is TGTGCCACCAGCGTTGACATGGGGAACACTGAAGCTTTCTTT. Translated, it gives CATSVDMGNTEAFF.